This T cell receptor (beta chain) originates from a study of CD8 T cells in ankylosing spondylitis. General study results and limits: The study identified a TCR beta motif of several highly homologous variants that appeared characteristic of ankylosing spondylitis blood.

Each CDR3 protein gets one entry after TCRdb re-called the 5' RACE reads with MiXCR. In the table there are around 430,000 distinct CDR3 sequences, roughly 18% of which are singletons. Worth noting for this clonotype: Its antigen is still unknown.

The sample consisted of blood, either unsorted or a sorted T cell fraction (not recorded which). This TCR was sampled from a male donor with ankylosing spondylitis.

The CDR3 region has the DNA TGTGCCAGCAGCCCCAAGGACAGGACGAACACCGGGGAGCTGTTTTTT. As protein: CASSPKDRTNTGELFF. V usage is TRBV11-2 and J usage is TRBJ2-2, with TRBD1 matching 7 bases. There are 16 residues in the CDR3. V lost 5 bases and J lost 0; bases outside the gene matches: 6. CDR1 SGHAT and CDR2 FQNNGV come from the germline V gene.